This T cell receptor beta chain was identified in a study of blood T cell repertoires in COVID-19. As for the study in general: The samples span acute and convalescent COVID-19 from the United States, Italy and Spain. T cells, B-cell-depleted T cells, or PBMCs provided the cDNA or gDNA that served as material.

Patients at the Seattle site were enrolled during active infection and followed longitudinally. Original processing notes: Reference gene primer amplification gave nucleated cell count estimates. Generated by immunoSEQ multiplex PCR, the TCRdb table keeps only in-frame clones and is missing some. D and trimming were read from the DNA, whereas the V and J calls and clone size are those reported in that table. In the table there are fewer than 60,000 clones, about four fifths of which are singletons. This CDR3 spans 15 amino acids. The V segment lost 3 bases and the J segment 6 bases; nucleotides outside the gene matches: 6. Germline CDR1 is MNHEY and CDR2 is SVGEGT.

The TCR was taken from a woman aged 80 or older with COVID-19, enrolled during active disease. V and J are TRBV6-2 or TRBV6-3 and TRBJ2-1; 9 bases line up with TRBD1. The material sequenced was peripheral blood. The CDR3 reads CASSYSGQGLNEQFF. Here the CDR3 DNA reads TGTGCCAGCAGTTATTCGGGACAGGGACTCAATGAGCAGTTCTTC.